Below, 29 T cell receptor beta chains from the same sample are listed, as sequenced in a study of T-cell reconstitution after alpha-beta-depleted transplantation in children. The TCRbeta library incorporated unique molecular identifiers. TCRdb itself ran the PCR reads through MiXCR, one entry per CDR3 protein. The data contain under 750,000 distinct CDR3 sequences, more than 20% of them singletons. The specimen was PBMCs, mostly from graft donor cells, collected 360 days after TCRalphabeta/CD19-depleted stem cell transplant. These receptors originate from a boy under three years old who had a stem cell transplant for acute myeloid leukemia, so the T cells may come from the graft donor.

The genes are TRBV12-3 or TRBV12-4 and TRBJ1-5; TRBD1 matches 7 bases. CDR3 length equals 15 residues. V was clipped by 5 bases and J by 1 base; unmatched bases: 5. CDR3 protein: CASSGDRQSNQPQHF. The CDR3 DNA reads TGTGCCAGCAGTGGGGACAGACAAAGCAATCAGCCCCAGCATTTT.

V usage is TRBV20-1 and J usage is TRBJ2-7, with D perhaps TRBD1 or TRBD2 (5 bases each). The length of the CDR3 is 12 residues. The ends were cut back, 5 bases at V and 3 bases at J, with 11 bases in the middle. Germline CDR1 is DFQATT and CDR2 is SNEGSKA (reference sequence). As DNA, the CDR3 is TGCAGTGCTGGGGACCCCCTCTACGAGCAGTACGTC. Its protein is CSAGDPLYEQYV.

The rearrangement uses TRBV6-5 and TRBJ1-4, with TRBD1 identical over 8 bases. Germline V gene sequence: CDR1 MNHEY, CDR2 SVGAGI. The CDR3 length is 17 residues. Unmatched junction bases numbered 11, after V lost 0 bases and J lost 8 bases. The DNA of the CDR3 is TGTGCCAGCAGTTACTCGCCAGGGGGCGCAAGAAGGGAAAAACTGTTTTTT. Its translation: CASSYSPGGARREKLFF.

The table lists this clonotype with a few counts. The V call is TRBV5-6, the J call TRBJ2-3, with 7 bases fitting TRBD2. Trimming took 7 bases from V and 4 from J; bases not matched to a gene: 6. The CDR3 loop spans 13 amino acids. In germline, CDR1 is SGHDT, CDR2 YYEEEE. The CDR3 sequence: CASSWGRADTQYF. The DNA of the CDR3 is TGTGCCAGCTCCTGGGGGAGGGCAGATACGCAGTATTTT.

This clonotype was seen repeatedly, ten times or more. CDR3 sequence (DNA): TGCGCCAGCAGCTTGACTAGCGGGGGAAGTTTCGGGGAGCTGTTTTTT. Translation gives CASSLTSGGSFGELFF. The chain links TRBV5-1 to TRBJ2-2; the match to TRBD2 covers 11 bases. With V trimmed by 1 base and J by 7 bases, 6 bases remained unmatched. Germline lookup yields CDR1 SGHRS and CDR2 YFSETQ. The CDR3 length is 16 residues. The full variable domain, rest sourced from reference TRBV5-1 and TRBJ2-2, is KAGVTQTPRYLIKTRGQQVTLSCSPISGHRSVSWYQQTPGQGLQFLFEYFSETQRNKGNFPGRFSGRQFSNSRSEMNVSTLELGDSALYLCASSLTSGGSFGELFFGEGSRLTVL.

This clonotype has a handful of counts. The genes are TRBV20-1 and TRBJ2-7; 7 bases are shared with TRBD1. The trim removed 1 base at V and 0 bases at J, leaving 6 bases unmatched. Germline values: CDR1 DFQATT, CDR2 SNEGSKA (reference sequence). This CDR3 spans 15 amino acids. This CDR3 reads CSARVDRVFSYEQYF. The DNA of the CDR3 is TGCAGTGCTAGAGTTGACAGGGTCTTCTCCTACGAGCAGTACTTC.

This clonotype was detected ten times or more. The chain joins TRBV20-1 to TRBJ2-5; D remains ambiguous. The CDR3 spans 10 residues. Germline values: CDR1 DFQATT, CDR2 SNEGSKA (reference sequence). V was clipped by 6 bases and J by 6 bases, with 8 bases between them. CDR3 coding DNA: TGCAGTGCCCCTCTCCAGACCCAGTACTTC. It specifies CSAPLQTQYF.

V usage is TRBV12-3 or TRBV12-4 and J usage is TRBJ2-3, with D tentatively TRBD2 (6 bases). V lost 4 bases, J lost 1 base, and 18 bases lay in between. This CDR3 spans 17 amino acids. Here the CDR3 DNA reads TGTGCCAGCAGTTCGCGGGACTTGGGCTTGGGCACAGATACGCAGTATTTT. This gives the protein CASSSRDLGLGTDTQYF.

There are a few counts of this clonotype. The chain joins TRBV20-1 to TRBJ1-1, with D hard to call. Trimming stripped 4 bases from V and 1 base from J, with 10 bases between. This CDR3 is 13 amino acids long. CDR1 and CDR2 (germline): DFQATT, SNEGSKA (reference sequence). As DNA, the CDR3 is TGCAGTGCTAAAGCTCAGAAGAACACTGAAGCTTTCTTT. It yields the protein CSAKAQKNTEAFF.

The chain recombines TRBV7-6 with TRBJ2-3; 9 bases line up with TRBD1. Germline CDR1 and CDR2: SGHVS and FNYEAQ. This CDR3 comprises 19 residues. V trimming: 3 bases; J trimming: 1 base; junction bases outside the gene matches: 14. Here the CDR3 DNA reads TGTGCCAGCAGCTTTCATCACCGGGGCAGGACAGGGGGCACAGATACGCAGTATTTT. Translated, it gives CASSFHHRGRTGGTDTQYF.

This clonotype was seen ten or more times. The gene calls are TRBV12-3 or TRBV12-4 and TRBJ2-1; TRBD2 is a possible D gene (7 bases). V lost 3 bases and J 10 bases, leaving 13 bases between the germline ends. CDR3 length: 13 amino acids. The CDR3 nucleotides are TGTGCCAGCAGTTTGCGGGGAGGGGGGGAGCAGTTCTTC. Protein product: CASSLRGGGEQFF.

The sample holds many counts of this clonotype. The V and J genes are TRBV20-1 and TRBJ2-5; D possibly corresponds to TRBD2 (5 bases). CDR1 and CDR2 from the germline V gene are DFQATT and SNEGSKA (reference sequence). V lost 6 bases to trimming and J lost 5 bases, with 16 bases between them. The CDR3 loop spans 13 amino acids. This chain's CDR3 is CSASAGPGETQYF. The CDR3 nucleotides are TGCAGTGCCAGCGCGGGTCCTGGGGAGACCCAGTACTTC.

Ten or more counts support this clonotype. The chain carries TRBV12-3 or TRBV12-4 and TRBJ2-1; D gene uncertain. The CDR3 is made up of 11 amino acids. Deletions cut 5 bases from V and 9 bases from J, with 8 bases between. The CDR3 loop is CASSALGEQFF. CDR3 DNA sequence: TGTGCCAGCAGTGCTCTAGGTGAGCAGTTCTTC.

This chain joins TRBV30 and TRBJ2-5; the D is unclear. CDR1 is GTSNPN, CDR2 SVGIG, per germline (reference sequence). Trimming took 1 base from V and 2 from J, leaving 8 bases between them. The CDR3 is made up of 13 amino acids. CDR3 region: CAWSGRLQETQYF. CDR3 nucleotide sequence: TGTGCCTGGAGTGGAAGATTACAAGAGACCCAGTACTTC.

V is TRBV12-3 or TRBV12-4 and J is TRBJ2-1, with no clear D. V lost 7 bases to trimming and J lost 7 bases, with 17 bases between them. The CDR3 extends over 14 amino acids. The chain's CDR3 is CASTRRTTQNEQFF. As DNA, the CDR3 is TGTGCCAGCACGCGCCGGACGACACAGAATGAGCAGTTCTTC.

V and J are TRBV24-1 and TRBJ2-2; 7 nucleotides line up with TRBD1. The CDR3 has 14 amino acids. V trimming: 9 bases; J trimming: 3 bases; junction bases outside the gene matches: 6. Germline loops: CDR1 KGHDR, CDR2 SFDVKD. This chain's CDR3 is CATARQGDTGELFF. CDR3 DNA: TGTGCCACCGCAAGACAGGGAGACACCGGGGAGCTGTTTTTT.

This clonotype was recorded at least ten times. This sequence joins TRBV6-5 and TRBJ2-7; tentatively, D is TRBD1 (5 bases). V lost 2 bases and J 5 bases, leaving 16 bases between the germline ends. The CDR3 has 15 residues. Germline-derived CDR1 and CDR2 are MNHEY and SVGAGI. The CDR3 sequence is CASSYHRPARDEQYF. The CDR3, as DNA: TGTGCCAGCAGTTACCACAGGCCAGCAAGAGACGAGCAGTACTTC.

The chain combines TRBV6-4 with TRBJ2-2; 11 bases are a match to TRBD1. V lost 6 bases, J lost 6 bases, and 9 bases stayed unmatched. Germline CDR1 is MRHNA and CDR2 is SNTAGT. This CDR3 region has 16 residues. DNA for the CDR3: TGTGCCAGCAGCCTACGGACAGGGGGCTCGGCCGGGGAGCTGTTTTTT. The encoded protein is CASSLRTGGSAGELFF.

This clonotype was detected a few times. The J gene is TRBJ2-4, the V gene TRBV2; perhaps TRBD1 as D (6 bases). V was clipped by 6 bases and J by 3 bases, with 15 bases between them. Germline V CDR1 and CDR2: SNHLY, FYNNEI. This CDR3 contains 15 residues. CDR3 sequence reads: CASRSTGQHKNIQYF. The CDR3 DNA is TGTGCCAGCAGGTCGACGGGACAACACAAAAACATTCAGTACTTC.

The J gene is TRBJ2-7, the V gene TRBV19; D is perhaps TRBD1 (6 bases). CDR1 and CDR2 (germline): LNHDA, SQIVND (reference sequence). CDR3 size: 15 residues. V lost 4 bases to trimming and J lost 1 base, with 14 bases between them. Here the CDR3 DNA reads TGTGCCAGTAGTACCCTCGGGACAACATCCTACGAGCAGTACTTC. It encodes CASSTLGTTSYEQYF.

This clonotype was seen many times. The chain uses TRBV20-1 and TRBJ2-5; 8 nucleotides align to TRBD2. V shed 0 bases, J shed 3 bases, and the junction held 9 bases outside the gene matches. The germline CDR1 and CDR2 sequences are DFQATT and SNEGSKA (reference sequence). The CDR3 loop spans 16 amino acids. CDR3 nucleotide sequence: TGCAGTGCTAGAGATCTTTCGGGGGGGCAAAAAGAGACCCAGTACTTC. Amino acids: CSARDLSGGQKETQYF.

This clonotype showed up many times. The chain carries TRBV12-3 or TRBV12-4 and TRBJ2-7; D is possibly TRBD2 (8 bases). V gave up 3 bases and J gave up 4 bases, with 13 bases separating them. This CDR3 contains 14 residues. Written as DNA, the CDR3 is TGTGCCAGCAGTTTGGCGGGGGGACAGTACGAGCAGTACTTC. Translation: CASSLAGGQYEQYF.

This clonotype was seen a few times. The chain is built from TRBV10-1 and TRBJ2-2; tentative D call: TRBD1 (6 bases). Germline CDR1 WNHNN, CDR2 SYGVQD (reference sequence). This CDR3 comprises 16 residues. V was shortened by 5 bases and J by 2 bases, with 15 bases between the two germline ends. CDR3 coding DNA: TGCGCCAGCAGTCCAATCAGGGGAAGCAACACCGGGGAGCTGTTTTTT. It codes for CASSPIRGSNTGELFF.

This chain connects TRBV6-5 to TRBJ2-1, with D possibly matching TRBD2 (5 bases). V lost 1 base and J lost 5, with 15 bases in between. Germline V gene data show CDR1 as MNHEY and CDR2 as SVGAGI. The CDR3 consists of 16 residues. As DNA, the CDR3 is TGTGCCAGCAGTTACTACGGGGATCCCCCGGACAATGAGCAGTTCTTC. It specifies CASSYYGDPPDNEQFF.

The chain has TRBV12-3 or TRBV12-4 and TRBJ1-1; 7 bases align to TRBD1. This CDR3 region has 14 residues. Trimming cost V 3 bases and J 5 bases; bases outside gene matches: 6. In DNA form, the CDR3 reads TGTGCCAGCAGTTTTGACAGGGTTGAGACTGAAGCTTTCTTT. It specifies CASSFDRVETEAFF.

V and J are TRBV24-1 and TRBJ2-7, with TRBD1 matching 7 bases. Germline values: CDR1 KGHDR, CDR2 SFDVKD. With 4 bases clipped from V and 4 bases from J, the junction kept 6 bases outside the gene matches. CDR3 length: 14 amino acids. In DNA form, the CDR3 reads TGTGCCACCAGTGAGTCTACAGGGGCGTACGAGCAGTACTTC. Translating it yields CATSESTGAYEQYF.

The chain joins TRBV20-1 to TRBJ2-3, with TRBD2 as a possible D gene (5 bases). The CDR3 spans 12 residues. Trimming stripped 7 bases from V and 0 bases from J, with 8 bases between. Germline V gives CDR1 DFQATT, CDR2 SNEGSKA (reference sequence). CDR3 protein: CSVSGSTDTQYF. The CDR3 bases are TGCAGTGTTTCGGGGAGCACAGATACGCAGTATTTT.

The chain couples TRBV10-3 to TRBJ2-1; tentatively, D is TRBD2 (5 bases). Germline CDR1 reads ENHRY; CDR2 reads SYGVKD. Trimming pared 3 bases from V and 4 bases from J, leaving 10 bases between. CDR3 length equals 14 residues. The chain's CDR3 is CAISERTLYNEQFF. DNA for the CDR3: TGTGCCATCAGTGAAAGGACTTTATACAATGAGCAGTTCTTC.

A few counts support this clonotype. The rearrangement links TRBV6-1 to TRBJ2-7; TRBD2 agrees at 13 bases. Germline V gene data show CDR1 as MNHNS and CDR2 as SASEGT. Losses at the gene ends were 5 bases for V and 5 bases for J; bases not matched to a gene: 6. The CDR3 is 15 residues long. The CDR3 protein is CASSTLAGGLHEQYV. CDR3 nucleotides: TGTGCCAGCAGTACACTAGCGGGGGGGCTCCACGAGCAGTACGTC.